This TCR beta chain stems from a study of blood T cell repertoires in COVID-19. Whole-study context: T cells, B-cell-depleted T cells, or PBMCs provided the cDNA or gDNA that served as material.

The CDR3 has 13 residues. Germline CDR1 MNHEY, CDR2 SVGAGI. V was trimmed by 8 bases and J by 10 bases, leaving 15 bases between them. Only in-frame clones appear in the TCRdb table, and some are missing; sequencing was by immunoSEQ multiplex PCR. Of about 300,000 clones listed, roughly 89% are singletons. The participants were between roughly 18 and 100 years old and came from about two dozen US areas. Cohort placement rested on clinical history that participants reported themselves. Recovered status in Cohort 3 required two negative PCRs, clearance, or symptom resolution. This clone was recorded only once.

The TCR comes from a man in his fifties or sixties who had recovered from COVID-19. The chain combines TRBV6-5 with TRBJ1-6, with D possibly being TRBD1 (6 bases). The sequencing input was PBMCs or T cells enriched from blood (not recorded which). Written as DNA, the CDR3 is TGTGCCAGCGGACAGTCCAATGGGTCACCCCTCCACTTT. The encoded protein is CASGQSNGSPLHF.